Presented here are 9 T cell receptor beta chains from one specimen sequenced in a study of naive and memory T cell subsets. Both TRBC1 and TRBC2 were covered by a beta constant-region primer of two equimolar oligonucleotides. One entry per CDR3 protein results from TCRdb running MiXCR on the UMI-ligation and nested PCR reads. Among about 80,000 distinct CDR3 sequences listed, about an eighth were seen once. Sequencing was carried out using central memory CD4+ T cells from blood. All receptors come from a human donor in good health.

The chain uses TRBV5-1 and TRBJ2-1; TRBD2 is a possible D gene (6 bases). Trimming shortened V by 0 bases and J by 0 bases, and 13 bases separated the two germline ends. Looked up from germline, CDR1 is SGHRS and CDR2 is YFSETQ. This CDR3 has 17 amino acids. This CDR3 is CASSLANSGPSYNEQFF. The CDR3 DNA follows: TGCGCCAGCAGCTTGGCCAATAGCGGACCCTCCTACAATGAGCAGTTCTTC.

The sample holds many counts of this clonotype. The CDR3 loop is CASSPGGGYTDTQYF. CDR3 DNA sequence: TGTGCCAGCAGCCCCGGGGGGGGGTACACAGATACGCAGTATTTT. The chain joins TRBV7-2 to TRBJ2-3, with 8 bases identical to TRBD2. Losses at the gene ends were 5 bases for V and 2 bases for J; bases not matched to a gene: 6. This CDR3 has 15 amino acids. Looked up from germline, CDR1 is SGHTA and CDR2 is FQGNSA.

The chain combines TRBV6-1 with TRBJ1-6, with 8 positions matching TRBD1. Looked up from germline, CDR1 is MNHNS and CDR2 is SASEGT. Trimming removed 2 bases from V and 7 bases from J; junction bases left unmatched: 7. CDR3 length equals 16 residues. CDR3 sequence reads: CASSERLTGDNSPLHF. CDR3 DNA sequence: TGTGCCAGCAGTGAAAGGTTGACAGGGGACAATTCACCCCTCCACTTT.

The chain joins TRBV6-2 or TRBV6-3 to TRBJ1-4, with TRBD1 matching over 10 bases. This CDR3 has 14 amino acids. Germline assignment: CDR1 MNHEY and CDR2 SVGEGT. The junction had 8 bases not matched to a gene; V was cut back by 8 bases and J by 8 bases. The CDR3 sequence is CASLDRGSAEKLFF. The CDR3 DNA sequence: TGTGCCAGCCTGGACAGGGGGTCGGCCGAAAAACTGTTTTTT.

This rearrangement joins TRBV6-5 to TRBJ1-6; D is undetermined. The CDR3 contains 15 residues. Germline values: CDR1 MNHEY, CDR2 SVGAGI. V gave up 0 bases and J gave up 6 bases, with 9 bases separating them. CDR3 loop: CASSYSRDANSPLHF. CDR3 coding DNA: TGTGCCAGCAGTTACTCCAGAGATGCTAATTCACCCCTCCACTTT.

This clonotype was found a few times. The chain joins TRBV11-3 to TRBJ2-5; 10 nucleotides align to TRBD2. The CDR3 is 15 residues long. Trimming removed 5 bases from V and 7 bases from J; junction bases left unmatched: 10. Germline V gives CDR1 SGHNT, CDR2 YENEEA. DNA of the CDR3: TGTGCCAGCAGCGAAGGGACTAGCGTGTCGGGGACCCAGTACTTC. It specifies CASSEGTSVSGTQYF.

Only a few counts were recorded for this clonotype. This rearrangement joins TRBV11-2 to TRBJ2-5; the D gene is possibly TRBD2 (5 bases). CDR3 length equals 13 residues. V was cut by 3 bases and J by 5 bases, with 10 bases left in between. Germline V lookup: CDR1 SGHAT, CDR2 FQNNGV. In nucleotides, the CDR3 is TGTGCCAGCAGCTTTTTAGGGAGTGAGACCCAGTACTTC. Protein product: CASSFLGSETQYF.

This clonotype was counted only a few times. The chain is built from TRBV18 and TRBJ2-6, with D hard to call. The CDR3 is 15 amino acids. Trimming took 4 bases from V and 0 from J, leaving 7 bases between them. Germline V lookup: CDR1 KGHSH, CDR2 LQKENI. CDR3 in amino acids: CASSRIDSGANVLTF. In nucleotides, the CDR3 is TGTGCCAGCTCACGCATCGACTCTGGGGCCAACGTCCTGACTTTC.

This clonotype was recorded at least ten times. CDR3 bases: TGTGCCAGCAGCCCCCCTAATCAGCCCCAGCATTTT. This codes for CASSPPNQPQHF. The chain carries TRBV13 and TRBJ1-5; D ambiguous. The germline V and J ends were trimmed by 5 bases and 4 bases, with 6 bases remaining between them. In germline, CDR1 is PRHDT, CDR2 FYEKMQ (reference sequence). The CDR3 has 12 amino acids.